Given below is one TCR beta chain in context. Its antigen is as yet unknown. After removal of 4 bases from V and 5 bases from J, the junction contained 10 bases not matched to a gene. Germline V lookup: CDR1 SGHKS, CDR2 YYEKEE (reference sequence). This CDR3 is 18 amino acids long. Attached unique molecular identifiers marked individual cDNA molecules. MiXCR was run by TCRdb on the 5' RACE reads, yielding one entry per CDR3 protein. The repertoire has tens of thousands of distinct CDR3 sequences, over 10% of them found once; the top ten carry 0.95% to 1.3%. The data originate from a study of early T cells in non-severe SARS-CoV-2 infection. Study background: Whole-blood bulk RNA, unsorted, was sequenced, and chains were unpaired.

Study outcomes and limitations: VDJdb matching favored anti-spike CD8 responses, missing private and CD4 specificities.

The V gene is TRBV5-5, the J gene TRBJ2-2, with 14 bases identical to TRBD2. The receptor was derived from an adult who was a healthcare worker with PCR-confirmed SARS-CoV-2 infection or an uninfected control (not recorded which). Material for sequencing was whole blood. DNA of the CDR3: TGTGCCAGCAGCCTACTGGGACTAGCGGGAGTAGGGACCGGGGAGCTGTTTTTT. Protein sequence: CASSLLGLAGVGTGELFF.